The clone carrying this TCR beta chain has just a few counts. Its specificity is unknown. One entry per CDR3 protein results from TCRdb running MiXCR on the 5' RACE reads. The repertoire holds a few hundred thousand distinct CDR3 sequences, with around 9.3% as singletons. These data originate in a study of T cells after yellow fever vaccination. Study conclusions and caveats: Most clones from primary vaccination were detected again post-booster (almost 98% CD4, roughly 85% CD8). Abundant clonotypes (contaminants from the bulk population) could be present in FACS-sorted repertoires. Clonotype sharing between CD4 and CD8 compartments was small.

J gave up 6 bases and V 2 bases, and 5 bases lay outside the gene matches. The CDR3 totals 14 residues. Germline CDR1 is SGHRS and CDR2 is YFSETQ. The source material was CD4+ T cells sorted from PBMCs, sampled 5 days after the yellow fever booster vaccination. The receptor was derived from a man aged 18 to 30 who received the YFV17D yellow fever vaccine. The rearrangement uses TRBV5-1 and TRBJ1-5, with 7 nucleotides matching TRBD1. The CDR3 region has the DNA TGCGCCAGCAGCTTACAAGGGGGCACTCAGCCCCAGCATTTT. The encoded protein is CASSLQGGTQPQHF.